Presented here are 21 T cell receptor beta chains from one specimen sequenced in a study of T cells expressing NK-cell markers. TCRdb reanalyzed the 5' RACE reads and collapses them to one entry per CDR3 protein, without DNA. The repertoire table contains over 100,000 distinct CDR3 sequences. Sequencing input: blood T cells: a sorted CD56 or NKG2C T cell subset, CD4+ or CD8+ T cells, or bulk PBMC T cells (not recorded which). The receptors stem from a woman aged 18-70 years in good health.

The chain links TRBV4-3 to TRBJ2-7; TCRdb lists TRBD2, though no DNA is available to test this call. CDR3 size: 17 residues. From germline, CDR1 is LGHNA and CDR2 YSLEER. The CDR3 reads CASSQVRAGGLSYEQYF.

The chain carries TRBV6-6 and TRBJ2-3. CDR1 and CDR2 from the germline V gene are MNHNY and SVGAGI (reference sequence). The CDR3 runs to 12 residues. CDR3 amino acids: CASRAVEDTQYF.

V usage is TRBV11-1 and J usage is TRBJ1-1; the D call of TRBD1 rests on TCRdb alone, since no DNA is present to check it. The CDR3 has 20 amino acids. Germline CDR1 is SGHAT and CDR2 is FQDESV (reference sequence). This CDR3 reads CASSPPKNRGHLGGSTEAFF.

The chain carries TRBV9 and TRBJ2-1; TCRdb designates TRBD1, a call that cannot be tested without DNA. The CDR3 is 13 residues long. Germline CDR1 and CDR2: SGDLS and YYNGEE. The CDR3 is CASSVGGAGEQFF. The variable domain in full, completed from reference TRBV9 and TRBJ2-1, reads DSGVTQTPKHLITATGQRVTLRCSPRSGDLSVYWYQQSLDQGLQFLIQYYNGEERAKGNILERFSAQQFPDLHSELNLSSLELGDSALYFCASSVGGAGEQFFGPGTRLTVL.

The rearrangement joins TRBV19 to TRBJ1-5. Germline V gives CDR1 LNHDA, CDR2 SQIVND (reference sequence). There are 15 residues in the CDR3. CDR3 loop: CASSIGDLGNQPQHF.

The CDR3 region is CASSLNTNTGELFF. V gene TRBV5-5 combines with J gene TRBJ2-2. The CDR3 extends over 14 amino acids. The germline CDR1 and CDR2 sequences are SGHKS and YYEKEE (reference sequence). The full variable domain, with the rest looked up from reference TRBV5-5 and TRBJ2-2, is DAGVTQSPTHLIKTRGQQVTLRCSPISGHKSVSWYQQVLGQGPQFIFQYYEKEERGRGNFPDRFSARQFPNYSSELNVNALLLGDSALYLCASSLNTNTGELFFGEGSRLTVL.

V gene TRBV6-4 combines with J gene TRBJ2-1. CDR3 length equals 13 residues. Germline lookup yields CDR1 MRHNA and CDR2 SNTAGT. Here the CDR3 reads CASSDMGIGEQFF.

The rearrangement joins TRBV6-5 to TRBJ2-1. Per the germline V gene, CDR1 is MNHEY and CDR2 is SVGAGI. The CDR3 has 14 residues. The CDR3 loop reads CASSYSVARNEQFF.

This chain uses TRBV12-3 or TRBV12-4 with TRBJ1-5; TCRdb proposes TRBD1, but this gene call is untestable without DNA. This CDR3 has 17 amino acids. Here the CDR3 reads CASSLSDSLYSNQPQHF.

The chain couples TRBV5-5 to TRBJ1-1. Germline CDR1 SGHKS, CDR2 YYEKEE (reference sequence). The CDR3 is made up of 16 amino acids. The CDR3 region is CASSPGPAGKDTEAFF. Variable domain in full (rest from reference TRBV5-5 and TRBJ1-1): DAGVTQSPTHLIKTRGQQVTLRCSPISGHKSVSWYQQVLGQGPQFIFQYYEKEERGRGNFPDRFSARQFPNYSSELNVNALLLGDSALYLCASSPGPAGKDTEAFFGQGTRLTVV.

The gene calls are TRBV6-1 and TRBJ2-6; the TCRdb D gene call, TRBD2, has no DNA to confirm it. The CDR3 has 16 amino acids. CDR1 and CDR2 from the germline V gene are MNHNS and SASEGT. The CDR3 spells CASSRGAFSGANVLTF.

The gene calls are TRBV5-6 and TRBJ2-1; without DNA, the TCRdb call of TRBD1 cannot be checked. CDR1 is SGHDT and CDR2 is YYEEEE in the germline V gene. The CDR3 is made up of 15 amino acids. The CDR3 spells CASSLQGSRVAEQFF. Variable domain in full (rest from reference TRBV5-6 and TRBJ2-1): DAGVTQSPTHLIKTRGQQVTLRCSPKSGHDTVSWYQQALGQGPQFIFQYYEEEERQRGNFPDRFSGHQFPNYSSELNVNALLLGDSALYLCASSLQGSRVAEQFFGPGTRLTVL.

The CDR3 loop is CASSVAGLTSYNEQFF. The V and J genes are TRBV9 and TRBJ2-1; TCRdb returns TRBD1, unconfirmable since there is no DNA. The germline CDR1 and CDR2 sequences are SGDLS and YYNGEE. The CDR3 runs to 16 residues. The full variable domain, completed using reference TRBV9 and TRBJ2-1, is DSGVTQTPKHLITATGQRVTLRCSPRSGDLSVYWYQQSLDQGLQFLIQYYNGEERAKGNILERFSAQQFPDLHSELNLSSLELGDSALYFCASSVAGLTSYNEQFFGPGTRLTVL.

V gene TRBV29-1 combines with J gene TRBJ1-2; TCRdb returns TRBD1, unconfirmable since there is no DNA. Germline V gives CDR1 SQVTM, CDR2 ANQGSEA. This CDR3 is 12 amino acids long. The CDR3 region is CSVGTVLFGYTF.

The V call is TRBV3-1, the J call TRBJ2-7; the D call of TRBD2 rests on TCRdb alone, since no DNA is present to check it. Germline V gene sequence: CDR1 LGHDT, CDR2 YNNKEL (reference sequence). There are 15 residues in the CDR3. The CDR3 reads CASSHLGLATYEQYF.

This chain uses TRBV9 with TRBJ2-3; TCRdb outputs TRBD2, but without DNA this stays unchecked. This CDR3 is built from 15 residues. CDR1 and CDR2 from the germline V gene are SGDLS and YYNGEE. This CDR3 reads CASSERGVLTDTQYF.

The rearrangement uses TRBV6-1 and TRBJ2-3; TCRdb picks TRBD2, but there is no DNA to check that call. This CDR3 contains 14 residues. Germline loops: CDR1 MNHNS, CDR2 SASEGT. CDR3 in amino acids: CASSSGLATDTQYF.

The chain recombines TRBV4-2 with TRBJ2-1. The CDR3 loop spans 15 amino acids. Germline CDR1 is LGHNA and CDR2 is YNFKEQ. CDR3 loop: CASSLTVGYYNEQFF.

The chain recombines TRBV12-3 or TRBV12-4 with TRBJ1-1. This CDR3 contains 13 residues. The CDR3 is CASSFVVNTEAFF.

The CDR3 sequence is CASSLGRNSYNEQFF. V gene TRBV5-1 combines with J gene TRBJ2-1. The CDR3 runs 15 residues. Germline V CDR1 and CDR2: SGHRS, YFSETQ.

The chain recombines TRBV12-3 or TRBV12-4 with TRBJ2-2; TCRdb outputs TRBD1, but without DNA this stays unchecked. The CDR3 runs to 15 residues. This chain's CDR3 is CASSPKGQYTGELFF.